The 7 T cell receptor beta chains below were found in one sample sequenced in a study of CD8 T cells in ankylosing spondylitis. Antigens for these TCRs are unknown. Whole-study results and caveats: Blood from ankylosing spondylitis patients appeared to carry a characteristic eight-variant TCR beta motif.

One entry per CDR3 protein results from TCRdb running MiXCR on the 5' RACE reads. The sample has 450,000 or so distinct CDR3 sequences, roughly 26% seen once. Sequencing was carried out using blood, either unsorted or a sorted T cell fraction (not recorded which). Receptor source: a male donor with ankylosing spondylitis.

This clonotype occurred a few times. V is TRBV11-2 and J is TRBJ1-2, with 8 positions matching TRBD1. Losses at the gene ends were 5 bases for V and 2 bases for J; bases not matched to a gene: 16. The CDR3 loop spans 18 amino acids. The germline gives CDR1 SGHAT, CDR2 FQNNGV. The CDR3, as DNA: TGTGCCAGCAGCCCAAGAACGGGACAGGCTTCCCTCAACTATGGCTACACCTTC. This gives the protein CASSPRTGQASLNYGYTF.

CDR3 sequence reads: CASNRDGELFF. DNA of the CDR3: TGTGCCAGCAACAGAGACGGGGAGCTGTTTTTT. The chain links TRBV7-8 to TRBJ2-2; D not certain. The CDR3 is 11 residues long. CDR1 is SGHVS, CDR2 FQNEAQ, per germline. The ends were cut back, 7 bases at V and 7 bases at J, with 7 bases in the middle.

The rearrangement joins TRBV7-2 to TRBJ2-1, with D possibly being TRBD1 (6 bases). V lost 4 bases, J lost 6 bases, and 19 bases lay in between. This CDR3 has 16 residues. Germline CDR1 and CDR2: SGHTA and FQGNSA. CDR3 sequence: CASSSGAGYYSNEQFF. CDR3 DNA sequence: TGTGCCAGCAGCTCAGGGGCTGGCTACTATTCCAATGAGCAGTTCTTC.

The chain combines TRBV20-1 with TRBJ2-7; 7 bases match TRBD1. Germline assignment: CDR1 DFQATT and CDR2 SNEGSKA (reference sequence). The CDR3 sequence is 12 residues long. The trim removed 8 bases at V and 2 bases at J, leaving 6 bases unmatched. This CDR3 is CSWTGTAYEQYF. The CDR3 DNA is TGCAGTTGGACCGGGACAGCCTACGAGCAGTACTTC.

There are a few counts of this clonotype. V is TRBV7-2 and J is TRBJ2-2; tentative D call: TRBD2 (6 bases). The CDR3 runs to 16 residues. V lost 1 base and J lost 3, with 12 bases in between. CDR1 and CDR2 (germline): SGHTA, FQGNSA. DNA of the CDR3: TGTGCCAGCAGCTTAGACCCGGGAGCTGACACCGGGGAGCTGTTTTTT. Translated, it gives CASSLDPGADTGELFF.

V is TRBV7-9 and J is TRBJ1-2; 7 nucleotides align to TRBD1. Germline V gene data show CDR1 as SEHNR and CDR2 as FQNEAQ (reference sequence). There are 14 residues in the CDR3. V dropped 6 bases and J dropped 3; count of bases not matched to a gene: 7. The CDR3 nucleotides are TGTGCCAGCAGTTACCGGGACAGCGACTATGGCTACACCTTC. This codes for CASSYRDSDYGYTF.

This clonotype showed up just a few times. CDR3 nucleotide sequence: TGCGCCAGCAGCTTGGCACTACAGGTCACAGATACGCAGTATTTT. Translating gives CASSLALQVTDTQYF. V and J are TRBV5-1 and TRBJ2-3, with D possibly being TRBD1 (5 bases). V gave up 0 bases and J gave up 2 bases, with 10 bases separating them. The CDR3 length is 15 residues. CDR1 and CDR2 (germline): SGHRS, YFSETQ.